This T cell receptor (beta chain) was documented in a study of control samples from healthy donors and cancer patients. TCRdb's copy holds only in-frame clones and misses some; the assay was immunoSEQ multiplex PCR. The repertoire holds about 130,000 clones, with roughly 92% as singletons. The V end lost 4 bases, the J end lost 0 bases, and 10 bases lay between the germline ends. The CDR3 spans 15 residues. The germline gives CDR1 MNHNS, CDR2 SASEGT. The chain has TRBV6-1 and TRBJ1-5; D perhaps matches TRBD1 (6 bases). This TCR was sampled from an elderly man with head and neck cancer. Sequencing used PBMCs. This chain's CDR3 is CASSGRGDSNQPQHF. DNA for the CDR3: TGTGCCAGCAGTGGAAGGGGGGATAGCAATCAGCCCCAGCATTTT.